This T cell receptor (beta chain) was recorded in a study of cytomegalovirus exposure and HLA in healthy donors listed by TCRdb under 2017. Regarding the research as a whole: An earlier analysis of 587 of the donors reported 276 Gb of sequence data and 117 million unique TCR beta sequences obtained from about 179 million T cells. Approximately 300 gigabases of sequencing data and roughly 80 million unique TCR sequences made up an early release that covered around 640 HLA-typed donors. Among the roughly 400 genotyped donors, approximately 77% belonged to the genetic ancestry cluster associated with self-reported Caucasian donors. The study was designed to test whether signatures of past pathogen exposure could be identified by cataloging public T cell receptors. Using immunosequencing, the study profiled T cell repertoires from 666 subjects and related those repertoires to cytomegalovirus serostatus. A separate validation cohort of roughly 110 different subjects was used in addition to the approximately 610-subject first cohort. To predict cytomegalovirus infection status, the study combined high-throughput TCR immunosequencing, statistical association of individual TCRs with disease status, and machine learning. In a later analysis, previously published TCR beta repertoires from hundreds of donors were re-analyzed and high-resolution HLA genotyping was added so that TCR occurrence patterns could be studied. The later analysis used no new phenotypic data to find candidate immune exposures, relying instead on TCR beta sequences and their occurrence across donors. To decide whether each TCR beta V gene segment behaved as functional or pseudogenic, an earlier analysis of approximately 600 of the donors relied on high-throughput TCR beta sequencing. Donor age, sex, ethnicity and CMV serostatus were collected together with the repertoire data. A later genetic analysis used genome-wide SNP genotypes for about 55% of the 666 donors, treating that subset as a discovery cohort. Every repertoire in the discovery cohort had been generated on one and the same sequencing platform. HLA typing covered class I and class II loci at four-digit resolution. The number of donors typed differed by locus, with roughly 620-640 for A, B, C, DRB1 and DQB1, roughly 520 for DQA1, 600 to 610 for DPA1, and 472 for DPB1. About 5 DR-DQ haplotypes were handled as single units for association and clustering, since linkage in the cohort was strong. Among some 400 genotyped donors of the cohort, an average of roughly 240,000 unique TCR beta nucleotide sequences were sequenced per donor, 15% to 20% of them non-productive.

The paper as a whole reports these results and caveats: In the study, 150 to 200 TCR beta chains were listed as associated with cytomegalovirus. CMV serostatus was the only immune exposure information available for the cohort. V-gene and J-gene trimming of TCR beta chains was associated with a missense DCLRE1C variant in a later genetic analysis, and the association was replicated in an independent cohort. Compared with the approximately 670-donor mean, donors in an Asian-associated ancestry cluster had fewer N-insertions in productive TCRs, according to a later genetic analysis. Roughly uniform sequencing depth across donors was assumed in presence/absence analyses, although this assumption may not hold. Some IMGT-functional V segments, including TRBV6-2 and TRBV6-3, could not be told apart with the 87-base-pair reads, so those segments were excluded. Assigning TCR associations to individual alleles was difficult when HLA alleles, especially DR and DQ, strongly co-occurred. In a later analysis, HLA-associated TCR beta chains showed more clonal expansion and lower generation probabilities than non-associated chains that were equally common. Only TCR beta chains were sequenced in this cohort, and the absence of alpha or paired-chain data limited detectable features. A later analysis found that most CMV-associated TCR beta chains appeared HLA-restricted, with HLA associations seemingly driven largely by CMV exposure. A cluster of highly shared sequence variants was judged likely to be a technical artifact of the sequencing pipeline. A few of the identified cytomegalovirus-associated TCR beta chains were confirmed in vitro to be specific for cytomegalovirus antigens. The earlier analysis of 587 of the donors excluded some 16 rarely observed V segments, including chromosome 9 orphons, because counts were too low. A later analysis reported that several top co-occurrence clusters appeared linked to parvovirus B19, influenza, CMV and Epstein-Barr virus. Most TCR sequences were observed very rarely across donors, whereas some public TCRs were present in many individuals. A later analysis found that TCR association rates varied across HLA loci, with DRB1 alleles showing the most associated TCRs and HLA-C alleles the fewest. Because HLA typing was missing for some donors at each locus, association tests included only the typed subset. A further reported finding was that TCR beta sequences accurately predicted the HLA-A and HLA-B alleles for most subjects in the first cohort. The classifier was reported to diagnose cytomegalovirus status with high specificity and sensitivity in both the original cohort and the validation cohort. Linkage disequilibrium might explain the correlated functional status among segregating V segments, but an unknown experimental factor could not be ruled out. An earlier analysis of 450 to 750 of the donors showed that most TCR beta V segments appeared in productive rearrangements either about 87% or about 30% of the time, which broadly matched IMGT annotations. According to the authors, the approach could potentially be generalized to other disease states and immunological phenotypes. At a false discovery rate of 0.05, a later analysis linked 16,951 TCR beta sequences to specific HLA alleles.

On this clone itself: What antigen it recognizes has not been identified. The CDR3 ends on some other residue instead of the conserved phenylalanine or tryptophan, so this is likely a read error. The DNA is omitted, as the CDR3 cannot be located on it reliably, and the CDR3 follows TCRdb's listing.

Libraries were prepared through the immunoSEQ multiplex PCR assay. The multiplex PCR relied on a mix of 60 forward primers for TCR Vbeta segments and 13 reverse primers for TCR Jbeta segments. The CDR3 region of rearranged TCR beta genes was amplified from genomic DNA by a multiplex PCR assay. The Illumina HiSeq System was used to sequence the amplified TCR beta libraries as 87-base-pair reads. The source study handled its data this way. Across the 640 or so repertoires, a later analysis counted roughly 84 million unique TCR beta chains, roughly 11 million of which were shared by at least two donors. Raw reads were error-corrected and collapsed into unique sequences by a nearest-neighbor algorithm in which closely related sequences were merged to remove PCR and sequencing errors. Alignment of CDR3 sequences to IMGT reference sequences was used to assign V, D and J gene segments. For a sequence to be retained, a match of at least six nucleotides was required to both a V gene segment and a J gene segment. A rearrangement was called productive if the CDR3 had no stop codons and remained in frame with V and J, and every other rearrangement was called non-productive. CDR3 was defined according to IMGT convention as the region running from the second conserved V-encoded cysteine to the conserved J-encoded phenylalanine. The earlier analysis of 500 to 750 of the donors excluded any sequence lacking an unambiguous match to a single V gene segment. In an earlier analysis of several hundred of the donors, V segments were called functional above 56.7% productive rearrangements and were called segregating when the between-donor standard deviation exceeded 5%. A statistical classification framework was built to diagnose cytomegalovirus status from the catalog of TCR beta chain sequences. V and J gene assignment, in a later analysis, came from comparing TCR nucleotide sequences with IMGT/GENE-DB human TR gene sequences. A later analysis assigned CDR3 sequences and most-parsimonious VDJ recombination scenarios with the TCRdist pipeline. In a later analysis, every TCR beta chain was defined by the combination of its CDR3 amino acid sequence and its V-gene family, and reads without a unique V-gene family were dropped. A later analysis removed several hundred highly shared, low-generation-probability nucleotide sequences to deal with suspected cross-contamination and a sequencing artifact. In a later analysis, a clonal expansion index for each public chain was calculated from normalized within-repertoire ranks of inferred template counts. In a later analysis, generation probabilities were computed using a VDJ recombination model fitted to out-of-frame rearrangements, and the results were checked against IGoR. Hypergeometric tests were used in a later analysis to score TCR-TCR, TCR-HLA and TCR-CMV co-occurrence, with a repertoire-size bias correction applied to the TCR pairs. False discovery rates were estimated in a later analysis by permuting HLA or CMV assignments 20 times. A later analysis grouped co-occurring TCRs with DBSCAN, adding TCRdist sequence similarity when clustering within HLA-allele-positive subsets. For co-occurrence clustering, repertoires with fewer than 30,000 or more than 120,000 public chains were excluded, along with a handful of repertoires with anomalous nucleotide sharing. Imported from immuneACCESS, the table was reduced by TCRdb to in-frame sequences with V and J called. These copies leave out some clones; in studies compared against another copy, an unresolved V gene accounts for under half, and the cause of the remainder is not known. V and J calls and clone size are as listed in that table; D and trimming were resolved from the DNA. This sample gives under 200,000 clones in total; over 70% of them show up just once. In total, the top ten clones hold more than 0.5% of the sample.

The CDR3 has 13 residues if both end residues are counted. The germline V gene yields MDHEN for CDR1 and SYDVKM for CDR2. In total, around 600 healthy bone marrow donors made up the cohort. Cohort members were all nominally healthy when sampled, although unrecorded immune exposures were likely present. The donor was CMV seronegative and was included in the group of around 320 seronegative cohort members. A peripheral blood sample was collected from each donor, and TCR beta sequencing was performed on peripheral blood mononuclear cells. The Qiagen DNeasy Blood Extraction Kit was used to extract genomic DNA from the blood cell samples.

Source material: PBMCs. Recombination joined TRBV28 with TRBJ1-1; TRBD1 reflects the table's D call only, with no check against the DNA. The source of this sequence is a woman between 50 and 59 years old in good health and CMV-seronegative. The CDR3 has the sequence CAIRARGPPILQI.